The clone carrying this T cell receptor beta chain has ten or more counts. Antigen: not known. These data come from a study of T cells in Graves' hyperthyroidism and ophthalmopathy. Those patients with uncontrolled infection, other autoimmune disease, pregnancy or lactation were excluded. The authors obtained PBMCs from around 10 ml of fresh peripheral blood. Study results and caveats: Ophthalmopathy cases were set apart from stable hyperthyroidism by a 13 V-J model.

Template material for amplifying TCR beta CDR3 regions consisted of RNA transcripts. During a first-round RT-PCR of the TCR CDR3, the HTBI primer set was used. TCRdb re-called the multiplex PCR reads with MiXCR, one entry per CDR3 protein. The data show about 270,000 distinct CDR3 sequences, around 25% seen once. The germline CDR1 and CDR2 sequences are SGHRS and YFSETQ. The CDR3 has 15 residues. J was trimmed by 3 bases and V by 2 bases; bases with no gene match: 7. This chain joins TRBV5-1 and TRBJ2-7, with 8 bases that match TRBD2. The clonotype originates from a woman between 40 and 55 years old with Graves' ophthalmopathy. The specimen was blood. This chain's CDR3 is CASSLPGLDNYEQYF. DNA for the CDR3: TGCGCCAGCAGCTTACCGGGACTAGACAACTACGAGCAGTACTTC.